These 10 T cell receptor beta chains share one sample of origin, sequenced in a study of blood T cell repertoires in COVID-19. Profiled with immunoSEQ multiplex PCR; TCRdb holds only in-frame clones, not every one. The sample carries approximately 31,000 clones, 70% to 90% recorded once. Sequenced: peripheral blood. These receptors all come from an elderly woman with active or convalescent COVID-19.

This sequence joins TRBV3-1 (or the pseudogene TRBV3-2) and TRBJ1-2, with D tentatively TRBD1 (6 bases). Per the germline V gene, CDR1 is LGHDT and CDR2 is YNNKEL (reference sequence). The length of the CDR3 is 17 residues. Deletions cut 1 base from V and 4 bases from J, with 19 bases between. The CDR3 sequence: CASSQVGTQGNIYGYTF. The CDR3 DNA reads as TGTGCCAGCAGCCAAGTAGGGACACAGGGAAACATCTATGGCTACACCTTC.

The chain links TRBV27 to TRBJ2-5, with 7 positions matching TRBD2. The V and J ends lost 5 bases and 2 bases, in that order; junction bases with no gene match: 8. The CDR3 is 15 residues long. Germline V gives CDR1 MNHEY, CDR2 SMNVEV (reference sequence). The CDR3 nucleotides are TGTGCCAGCAGTCCCTTTGGGGGGGGGCAAGAGACCCAGTACTTC. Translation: CASSPFGGGQETQYF.

CDR3 region: CASSLPAEGHTEAFF. CDR3 DNA sequence: TGTGCCAGCAGTCTCCCGGCGGAGGGCCACACTGAAGCTTTCTTT. The genes are TRBV5-4 and TRBJ1-1, with D uncertain. The V end was cut by 5 bases, the J end by 3 bases, with 17 bases between. Germline lookup yields CDR1 SGHNT and CDR2 YYREEE (reference sequence). CDR3 length: 15 residues.

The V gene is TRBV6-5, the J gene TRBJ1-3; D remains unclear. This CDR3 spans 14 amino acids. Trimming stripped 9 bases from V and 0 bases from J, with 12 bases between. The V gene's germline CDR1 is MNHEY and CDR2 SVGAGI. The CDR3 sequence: CASTRSGSGNTIYF. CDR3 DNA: TGTGCCAGTACCCGGTCGGGCTCTGGAAACACCATATATTTT.

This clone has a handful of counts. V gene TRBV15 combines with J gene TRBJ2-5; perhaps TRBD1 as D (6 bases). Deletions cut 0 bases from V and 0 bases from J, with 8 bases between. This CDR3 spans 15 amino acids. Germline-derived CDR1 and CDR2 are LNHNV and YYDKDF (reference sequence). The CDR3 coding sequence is TGTGCCACCAGCAGAGACAGGGGCCACCAAGAGACCCAGTACTTC. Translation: CATSRDRGHQETQYF.

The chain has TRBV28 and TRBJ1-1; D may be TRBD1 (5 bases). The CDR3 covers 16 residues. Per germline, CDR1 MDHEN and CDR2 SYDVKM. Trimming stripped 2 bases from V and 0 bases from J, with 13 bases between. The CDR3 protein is CASSLIRGGMNTEAFF. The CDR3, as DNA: TGTGCCAGCAGTTTAATTCGGGGGGGGATGAACACTGAAGCTTTCTTT.

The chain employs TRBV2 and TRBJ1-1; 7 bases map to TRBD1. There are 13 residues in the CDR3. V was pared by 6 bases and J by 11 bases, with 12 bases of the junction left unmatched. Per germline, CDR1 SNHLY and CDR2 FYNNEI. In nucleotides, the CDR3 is TGTGCCAGCAGAGAACAGGGGCCCGGCGGGGCTTTCTTT. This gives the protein CASREQGPGGAFF.

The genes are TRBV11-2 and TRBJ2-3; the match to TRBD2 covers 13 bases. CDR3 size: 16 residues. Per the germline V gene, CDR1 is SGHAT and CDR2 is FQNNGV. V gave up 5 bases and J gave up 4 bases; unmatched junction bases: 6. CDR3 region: CASSITSGGAADTQYF. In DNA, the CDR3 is TGTGCCAGCAGCATTACTAGCGGGGGGGCCGCAGATACGCAGTATTTT.

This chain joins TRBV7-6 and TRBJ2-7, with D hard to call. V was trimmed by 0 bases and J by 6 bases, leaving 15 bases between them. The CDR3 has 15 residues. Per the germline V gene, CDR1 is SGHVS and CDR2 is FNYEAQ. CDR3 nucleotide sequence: TGTGCCAGCAGCTTAGCCACCCCCAGCAGGTCCGAGCAGTACTTC. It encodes CASSLATPSRSEQYF.

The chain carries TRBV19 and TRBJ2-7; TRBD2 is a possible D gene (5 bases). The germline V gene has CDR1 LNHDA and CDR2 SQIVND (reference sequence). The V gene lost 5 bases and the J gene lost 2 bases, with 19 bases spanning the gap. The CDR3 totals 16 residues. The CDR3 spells CASSGSRGPGAYEQYF. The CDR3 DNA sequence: TGTGCCAGTAGTGGTTCCCGAGGGCCTGGGGCCTACGAGCAGTACTTC.